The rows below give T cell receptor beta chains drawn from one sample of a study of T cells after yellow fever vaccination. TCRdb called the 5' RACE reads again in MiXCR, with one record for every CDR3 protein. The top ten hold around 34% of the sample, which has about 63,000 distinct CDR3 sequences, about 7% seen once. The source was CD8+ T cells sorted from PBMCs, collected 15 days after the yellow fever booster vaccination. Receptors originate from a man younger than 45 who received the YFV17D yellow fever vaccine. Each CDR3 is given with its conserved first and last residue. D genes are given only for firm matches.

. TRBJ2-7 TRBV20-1 CSASENDYEQYF
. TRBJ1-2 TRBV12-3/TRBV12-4 CASSYTPTGGEGYTF
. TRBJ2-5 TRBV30 CAWSVRETQYF
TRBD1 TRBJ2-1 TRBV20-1 CSAPGQASYNEQFF
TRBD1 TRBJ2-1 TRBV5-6 CASSSAGTGYNEQFF
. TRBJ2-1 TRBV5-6 CASSLGMNEQFF
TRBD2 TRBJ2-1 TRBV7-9 CASSPGTTNEQFF
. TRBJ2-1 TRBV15 CATSPRGIGSINEQFF
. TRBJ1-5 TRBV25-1 CASSEGNQPQHF
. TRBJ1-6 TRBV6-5 CASSGSGTPEVALHF
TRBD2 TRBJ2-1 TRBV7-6 CASSLEPLRTSGTYNEQFF
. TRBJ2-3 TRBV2 CASWVGGGTDTQYF
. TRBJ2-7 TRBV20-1 CSAGTGSYEQYF
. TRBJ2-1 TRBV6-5 CASSPRSGSLNEQFF
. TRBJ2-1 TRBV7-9 CASSPSREQFF
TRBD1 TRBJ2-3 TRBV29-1 CSVEGGQSDTQYF
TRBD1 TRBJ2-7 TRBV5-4 CASSLADRIYEQYF
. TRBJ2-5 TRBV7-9 CASSPGSQETQYF
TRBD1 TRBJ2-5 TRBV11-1 CASSAIGGGGTGLQETQYF
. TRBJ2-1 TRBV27 CASSLAQVNNEQFF
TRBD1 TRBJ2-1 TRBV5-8 CASSLEPGQGANNEQFF
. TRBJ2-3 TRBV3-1 CASSQGGKRARTDTQYF
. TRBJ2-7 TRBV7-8 CASRLQVGASYEQYF
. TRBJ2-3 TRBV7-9 CASRPSRPDTQYF
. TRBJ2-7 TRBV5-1 CASSLNGEVHGHEQYF